Listed below are T cell receptor beta chains from one sample, sequenced in a study of blood T cells in healthy people across ages. MiXCR, applied by TCRdb to the 5' RACE reads, yields one record per CDR3 protein. The table lists some 790,000 distinct CDR3 sequences, 25% to 35% of them singletons, with 17% in the top ten. The sequencing input was blood. These receptor sequences come from a woman older than 75 in good health. CDR3s include the opening cysteine and the closing phenylalanine or tryptophan. The order of the fields is V gene, clone size, D gene, J gene, CDR3 protein, CDR3 DNA. The D gene is left open where the match is weak. The size field is filled for only some rows; it gives once, few, many or a size class.

>TRBV7-6|.|TRBD1|TRBJ2-7
CASSPGTVAYNEQYF
TGTGCCAGCAGCCCTGGGACAGTCGCTTACAATGAGCAGTACTTC
>TRBV12-3/TRBV12-4|many|TRBD1|TRBJ1-2
CASSLAKGWDRDPVDGYTF
TGTGCCAGCAGTTTAGCGAAAGGGTGGGACAGGGACCCGGTGGATGGCTACACCTTC
>TRBV7-9|.|.|TRBJ1-1
CASSGEQGAGRSFF
TGTGCCAGCAGCGGCGAGCAGGGTGCTGGGCGGTCTTTCTTT
>TRBV7-9|many|TRBD1|TRBJ1-1
CASSPGTDTLKAFF
TGTGCCAGCAGCCCCGGGACAGATACACTGAAAGCTTTCTTT
>TRBV7-2|once|.|TRBJ2-1
CASSLVRGGEETQFF
TGTGCCAGCAGTTTAGTCAGGGGAGGGGAAGAGACCCAGTTCTTC
>TRBV12-3/TRBV12-4|few|TRBD2|TRBJ2-3
CASRPTSGGTADTQYF
TGTGCCAGCAGGCCGACTAGCGGGGGGACCGCCGATACGCAGTATTTT
>TRBV29-1|.|.|TRBJ2-7
CSGKEGRPGDEQYF
TGCAGCGGGAAGGAAGGACGACCTGGCGACGAGCAGTACTTC
>TRBV30|few|TRBD1|TRBJ1-2
CAWRGYRGPNYGYTF
TGTGCCTGGAGGGGGTACAGGGGCCCAAACTATGGCTACACCTTC
>TRBV3-1|many|TRBD1|TRBJ2-6
CASSLQGAVSGANVLTF
TGTGCCAGCAGCCTTCAGGGGGCGGTCTCTGGGGCCAACGTCCTGACTTTC
>TRBV6-2/TRBV6-3|once|.|TRBJ2-2
CASSYSTNSATGNTGELFF
TGTGCCAGCAGTTACTCGACAAATTCCGCGACAGGGAACACCGGGGAGCTGTTTTTT
>TRBV12-3/TRBV12-4|.|.|TRBJ2-3
CASTQGGQRADTQYF
TGTGCCAGCACCCAGGGGGGACAGCGAGCAGATACGCAGTATTTT